A single sample is the source of the 10 T cell receptor beta chains below, sequenced in a study of blood T cell repertoires in COVID-19. Sequenced by immunoSEQ multiplex PCR; TCRdb stores in-frame clones only, minus some. The profile shows 400,000 to 550,000 clones, roughly 90% of them singletons. The source material was peripheral blood. The receptors shown here come from a young woman with acute or convalescent COVID-19.

The V call is TRBV19, the J call TRBJ2-1, with a tentative D call TRBD1 (5 bases). The CDR3 runs 13 residues. Germline V CDR1 and CDR2: LNHDA, SQIVND (reference sequence). The V and J ends lost 7 bases and 6 bases respectively, with 13 bases between them. CDR3: CASTWGYLNEQFF. CDR3 bases: TGTGCCAGTACCTGGGGCTACCTCAATGAGCAGTTCTTC.

This clone has just a few counts. The genes are TRBV7-9 and TRBJ2-7, with D tentatively TRBD2 (5 bases). Trimming shortened V by 6 bases and J by 0 bases, and 12 bases separated the two germline ends. The CDR3 covers 14 residues. CDR1 and CDR2 from the germline V gene are SEHNR and FQNEAQ (reference sequence). DNA of the CDR3: TGTGCCAGCAGTACCTCTGGGAGCTCCTACGAGCAGTACTTC. Translated, it gives CASSTSGSSYEQYF.

The rearrangement uses TRBV6-1 and TRBJ1-1, with D perhaps TRBD1 (5 bases). The germline CDR1 and CDR2 sequences are MNHNS and SASEGT. Trimming pared 3 bases from V and 4 bases from J, leaving 6 bases between. The CDR3 length is 12 residues. CDR3 residues: CASSDGGTEAFF. The CDR3 region has the DNA TGTGCCAGCAGTGACGGGGGCACTGAAGCTTTCTTT.

The J gene is TRBJ2-3, the V gene TRBV28, with unresolved D. The V end lost 6 bases, the J end lost 5 bases, and 12 bases lay between the germline ends. Per the germline V gene, CDR1 is MDHEN and CDR2 is SYDVKM. The CDR3 runs to 13 residues. The CDR3 DNA is TGTGCCAGCAGCCTAGGCGGAGAAGATACGCAGTATTTT. Translation gives CASSLGGEDTQYF.

The chain links TRBV9 to TRBJ2-2, with 8 bases aligning to TRBD1. Looked up from germline, CDR1 is SGDLS and CDR2 is YYNGEE. The V segment lost 3 bases and the J segment 7 bases; nucleotides outside the gene matches: 5. The CDR3 extends over 14 amino acids. The CDR3 DNA reads TGTGCCAGCAGCGCCTCAGGGGGCGTCGGGGAGCTGTTTTTT. The encoded protein is CASSASGGVGELFF.

Notes on this clone: The identical CDR3 is also encoded by other nucleotide sequences in the sample. The chain combines TRBV5-1 with TRBJ2-3; TRBD2 matches 15 bases. The V and J ends lost 5 bases and 2 bases, in that order; junction bases with no gene match: 6. Germline CDR1 SGHRS, CDR2 YFSETQ. This CDR3 has 17 residues. This CDR3 reads CASSPGLAGGPTDTQYF. CDR3 DNA: TGCGCCAGCAGTCCGGGACTAGCGGGGGGTCCCACAGATACGCAGTATTTT.

This clone came up a few times. The rearrangement links TRBV27 to TRBJ2-7; 10 nucleotides agree with TRBD2. CDR3 length: 16 amino acids. Germline CDR1 MNHEY, CDR2 SMNVEV (reference sequence). Unmatched junction bases numbered 10, after V lost 5 bases and J lost 3 bases. The CDR3 coding sequence is TGTGCCAGCAGTCGAACCGGACTAGCGGAGGACTACGAGCAGTACTTC. Translated, it gives CASSRTGLAEDYEQYF.

The chain carries TRBV3-1 (or the pseudogene TRBV3-2) and TRBJ1-3; the match to TRBD1 covers 8 bases. The germline V gene encodes CDR1 LGHDT and CDR2 YNNKEL (reference sequence). Germline trimming cut 4 bases from V and 4 bases from J; bases unmatched to any gene: 6. The CDR3 runs to 15 residues. The CDR3 loop is CASSRRTGSGNTIYF. The CDR3 nucleotides are TGTGCCAGCAGCCGCCGGACAGGGTCCGGAAACACCATATATTTT.

The chain is built from TRBV6-6 and TRBJ1-2; possibly TRBD1 for D (6 bases). The V end lost 6 bases, the J end lost 1 base, and 15 bases lay between the germline ends. Germline V gene sequence: CDR1 MNHNY, CDR2 SVGAGI (reference sequence). CDR3 length: 15 residues. CDR3 DNA: TGTGCCAGCAGGTATATGACAGGAGATAACTATGGCTACACCTTC. Translated, it gives CASRYMTGDNYGYTF.

The chain employs TRBV6-5 and TRBJ2-3, with a possible D match to TRBD2 (5 bases). The V gene's germline CDR1 is MNHEY and CDR2 SVGAGI. V shed 5 bases and J shed 2 bases, with 11 bases lying between them. The CDR3 sequence is 14 residues long. DNA of the CDR3: TGTGCCAGCAGTCCTTGGGGAGCCACAGATACGCAGTATTTT. Protein product: CASSPWGATDTQYF.